The source of this T cell receptor (beta chain) is a study of brain metastases from non-small cell lung cancer. Germline V CDR1 and CDR2: GTSNPN, SVGIG (reference sequence). V gave up 0 bases and J gave up 6 bases, with 13 bases separating them. The CDR3 totals 14 residues. Study-level findings and limits: Metastases had sparse T cells but largely shared repertoires with primaries. Fewer infiltrating T cells were found in brain metastases than primaries.

Regarding this clone: Its antigen is still unknown.

Data came from immunoSEQ multiplex PCR; TCRdb stores just in-frame clones and leaves some out. The repertoire includes roughly 2,500 clones, about 87% of them detected once, and approximately 3.9% sits in the top ten. The chain combines TRBV30 with TRBJ2-3; tentative D call: TRBD2 (5 bases). Material for sequencing was primary lung tumor tissue. This receptor was taken from a donor at least 40 years old with non-small cell lung cancer. CDR3 sequence (DNA): TGTGCCTGGAGTGTCGGAGGATTTAGGGATACGCAGTATTTT. As protein: CAWSVGGFRDTQYF.